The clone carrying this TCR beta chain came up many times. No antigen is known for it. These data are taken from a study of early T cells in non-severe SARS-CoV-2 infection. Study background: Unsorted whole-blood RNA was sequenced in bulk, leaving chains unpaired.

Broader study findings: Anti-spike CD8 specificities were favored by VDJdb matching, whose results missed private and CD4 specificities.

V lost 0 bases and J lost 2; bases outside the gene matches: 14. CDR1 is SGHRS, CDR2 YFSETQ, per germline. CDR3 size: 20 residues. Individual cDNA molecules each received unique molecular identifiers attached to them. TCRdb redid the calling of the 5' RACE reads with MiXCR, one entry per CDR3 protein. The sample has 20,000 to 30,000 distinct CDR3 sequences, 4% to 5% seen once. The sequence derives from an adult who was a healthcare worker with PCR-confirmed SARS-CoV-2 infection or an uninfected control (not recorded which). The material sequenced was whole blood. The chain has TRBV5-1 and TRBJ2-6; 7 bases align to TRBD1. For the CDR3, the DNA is TGCGCCAGCAGCTTGGATACAGGGGTATCAGTACCAGCTGGGGCCAACGTCCTGACTTTC. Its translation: CASSLDTGVSVPAGANVLTF.